This record covers a single TCR beta chain. The specificity of this receptor is unknown. Base-call qualities are not available, and no considerably larger clone is one nucleotide away. This record belongs to a study of OX40 agonist ivuxolimab in advanced cancers. At the level of the whole study: Ivuxolimab, which targeted the costimulatory receptor OX40 (CD134), was an agonistic, fully human IgG2 monoclonal antibody. Intravenous ivuxolimab was administered to patients every 2 weeks at six dose levels: 0.01, 0.1, 0.3, 1.5, 3 and 10 mg/kg. Among the approximately 54 dose-escalation patients, some 20 had hepatocellular carcinoma, 15 or so melanoma, 9 renal cell carcinoma and 9 head and neck cancer. In the dose-escalation cohort, around four fifths of patients were male, and the mean age was roughly 60 years with a range of about 23 to 79. Patients were allowed to have had prior anti-PD-1, anti-PD-L1 or anti-CTLA-4 therapy, and approximately 40% of the dose-escalation patients had been treated with checkpoint inhibitors. Partial responses were achieved by three dose-escalation patients, of whom one had hepatocellular carcinoma and two had cutaneous melanoma. Peripheral TCRbeta sequencing was intended to test whether TCR sequence diversity was altered and clonal T-cell expansion was caused by ivuxolimab. The paper describes the monotherapy dose-escalation part (N of about 55 patients) of the phase I trial of ivuxolimab. What the research found in general, with its limitations: The antigen specificity of the peripheral T cells that underwent clonal expansion was not determined. In the 0.1-3.0 mg/kg groups, partial responders had among the lowest normalized peripheral clonal expansion, particularly in CD8+ T cells. After ivuxolimab, more expanded clones were found on average in CD8+ T cells than in CD4+ T cells. Low levels of normalized T-cell clonal expansion were also seen in some patients who did not respond. At doses of 0.1 to 3.0 mg/kg, clonal expansion of both CD4+ and CD8+ blood T cells was observed from baseline to week 6.

CDR1 GTSNPN and CDR2 SVGIG are derived from the germline V gene (reference sequence). A distance of 10 bases separates the germline ends of V and J, which lose 3 bases and 4 bases respectively. Its CDR3 holds 13 amino acids, cysteine through phenylalanine. Only the CDR3 region is kept as DNA, spanning 39 bases read in frame from base 1. Genomic DNA was extracted from sorted cells for sequencing of the TCRbeta CDR3 region. TCRbeta CDR3 regions were sequenced using the immunoSEQ Assay. TCRdb provides this immuneACCESS table in a form limited to in-frame rearrangements. Some clones are lacking; in checked studies, under half of them reflect an unresolved V gene, and why the rest are absent is not known. This sample is represented by fewer than 20,000 clones; about 80% of them were singletons. The top ten clones comprise 14% to 15% of the sample. The trial excluded patients who had a history of autoimmune disease or were on systemic immunosuppression. Peripheral blood for TCR sequencing was drawn from every dose cohort at baseline, at cycle 4 day 1 and at cycle 7 day 1. Samples came from an open-label, multicenter, first-in-human phase I dose-escalation trial of ivuxolimab. Adults with locally advanced or metastatic head and neck squamous cell, hepatocellular, melanoma or renal cell carcinoma were enrolled in the trial. Before TCR sequencing, CD4+ T cells and CD8+ T cells from peripheral blood were sorted into separate populations.

This sequence uses TRBV30 and TRBJ1-5; no D gene is confidently identified. Sequenced material: CD4+ or CD8+ T cells sorted from blood, taken in a trial of the OX40 agonist ivuxolimab. This clonotype was sampled from an adult with an advanced solid tumor such as melanoma, head and neck, liver or kidney cancer. At the DNA level, the sequence is TGTGCCTGGAGGTCGGGCCTTAATCAGCCCCAGCATTTT. This encodes CAWRSGLNQPQHF.